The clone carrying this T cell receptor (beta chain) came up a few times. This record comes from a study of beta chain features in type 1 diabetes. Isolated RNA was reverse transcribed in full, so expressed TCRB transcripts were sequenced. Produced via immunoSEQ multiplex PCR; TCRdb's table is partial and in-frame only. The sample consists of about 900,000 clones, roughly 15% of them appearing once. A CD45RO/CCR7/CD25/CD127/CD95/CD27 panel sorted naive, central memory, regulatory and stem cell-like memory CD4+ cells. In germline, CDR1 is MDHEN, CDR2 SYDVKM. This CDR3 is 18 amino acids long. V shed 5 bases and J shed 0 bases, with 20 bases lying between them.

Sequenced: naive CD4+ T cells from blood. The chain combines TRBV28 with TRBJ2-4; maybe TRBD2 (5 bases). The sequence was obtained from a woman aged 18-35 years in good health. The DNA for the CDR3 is TGTGCCAGCAGTCCCCGGCATTCGACGGGAATAGCCAAAAACATTCAGTACTTC. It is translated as CASSPRHSTGIAKNIQYF.